These T cell receptor beta chains were read from a single sample in a study of shared clonotypes between healthy human individuals. Repertoires were generated with immunoSEQ multiplex PCR, while TCRdb's copy carries only in-frame clones and drops some. The sample consists of about 2.2 million clones, 93% of them appearing once. Sequences were obtained from naive CD8+ T cells from PBMCs. The receptors were gathered from a man between 18 and 35 years old in good health. Some clones in this sample may be carry-over from other donors' samples. Both conserved end residues are part of each CDR3. The D gene is left open where the match is weak. Rows give clone size only sometimes, using once, few, many, or a class for an expanded clone.

size: .; D: .; J: TRBJ2-3; V: TRBV10-3; DNA: TGTGCCATCAGTGACCGGGGCACAGATACGCAGTATTTT; CDR3: CAISDRGTDTQYF
size: .; D: TRBD2; J: TRBJ2-1; V: TRBV5-6; DNA: TGTGCCAGCAGCTGGGGGAGGGGCGGCAATGAGCAGTTCTTC; CDR3: CASSWGRGGNEQFF
size: .; D: TRBD2; J: TRBJ2-1; V: TRBV7-3; DNA: TGTGCCAGCAGCCCAAGGACTAGCGGGGGCTACAATGAGCAGTTCTTC; CDR3: CASSPRTSGGYNEQFF
size: .; D: TRBD2; J: TRBJ2-5; V: TRBV10-3; DNA: TGTGCCATCAGTGAACTAGCGGGCCAAGAGACCCAGTACTTC; CDR3: CAISELAGQETQYF
size: .; D: TRBD1; J: TRBJ1-5; V: TRBV28; DNA: TGTGCCAGCAGTTTGGACAGGGGGAATCAGCCCCAGCATTTT; CDR3: CASSLDRGNQPQHF
size: .; D: .; J: TRBJ1-2; V: TRBV6-1; DNA: TGTGCCAGCAGTGAATGGGGCACCTCCTATGGCTACACCTTC; CDR3: CASSEWGTSYGYTF
size: .; D: .; J: TRBJ1-3; V: TRBV9; DNA: TGTGCCTCCCGGCCGGGGACGGGAAACACCATATATTTT; CDR3: CASRPGTGNTIYF
size: .; D: TRBD2; J: TRBJ2-2; V: TRBV4-1; DNA: TGCGCCAGCAGCCCCCAGGGACTAGCGGGAGGTAACACCGGGGAGCTGTTTTTT; CDR3: CASSPQGLAGGNTGELFF
size: .; D: TRBD1; J: TRBJ2-6; V: TRBV7-9; DNA: TGTGCCAGCAGCTTAGTTGACAGGGCTGGGGCCAACGTCCTGACTTTC; CDR3: CASSLVDRAGANVLTF
size: few; D: .; J: TRBJ1-5; V: TRBV7-9; DNA: TGTGCCAGCAGCTTAGGGGGTGGTCAGCCCCAGCATTTT; CDR3: CASSLGGGQPQHF
size: .; D: TRBD1; J: TRBJ1-5; V: TRBV28; DNA: TGTGCCAGCAGTAGACAGGGTCAGAATCAGCCCCAGCATTTT; CDR3: CASSRQGQNQPQHF
size: .; D: .; J: TRBJ1-1; V: TRBV15; DNA: TGTGCCACCAGTGCGATTTCGGTGGGCACTGAAGCTTTCTTT; CDR3: CATSAISVGTEAFF
size: .; D: TRBD1; J: TRBJ1-1; V: TRBV5-1; DNA: TGCGCCAGCAGCTTGGGGCCCGACAGGGGAGCTGAAGCTTTCTTT; CDR3: CASSLGPDRGAEAFF
size: .; D: TRBD2; J: TRBJ2-3; V: TRBV12-5; DNA: TGTGCTAGTGGTCGAGGACTAGCGGTTGGCACAGATACGCAGTATTTT; CDR3: CASGRGLAVGTDTQYF
size: .; D: .; J: TRBJ1-2; V: TRBV4-3; DNA: TGCGCCAGCAGCCAATACAGAGACACTTATGGCTACACCTTC; CDR3: CASSQYRDTYGYTF
size: .; D: .; J: TRBJ2-2; V: TRBV27; DNA: TGTGCCAGCACCACCTCGGGGCACATCGTCACCGGGGAGCTGTTTTTT; CDR3: CASTTSGHIVTGELFF
size: .; D: TRBD1; J: TRBJ2-1; V: TRBV2; DNA: TGTGCCAGCAGCAAACGGGACAGGGCATACAATGAGCAGTTCTTC; CDR3: CASSKRDRAYNEQFF